This TCR beta chain was identified in a study of blood T cell repertoires in COVID-19. Method: immunoSEQ multiplex PCR; TCRdb's copy keeps in-frame clones and lacks some. This sample has 200,000 to 250,000 clones, with more than 65% found just once. V was cut by 2 bases and J by 8 bases, with 13 bases left in between. CDR1 and CDR2 (germline): MNHEY, SVGAGI. This CDR3 comprises 15 residues. The V and J genes are TRBV6-5 and TRBJ1-6; D may be TRBD1 (5 bases). The TCR comes from a woman aged 30 to 39 who had recovered from COVID-19. The sequenced material came from peripheral blood. The CDR3 DNA is TGTGCCAGCAGTTACAGGGAGGGGTCCGATTCACCCCTCCACTTT. It encodes CASSYREGSDSPLHF.